The clone carrying this TCR beta chain was counted only a few times. Its specificity is not known. The CDR3 loop spans 14 amino acids. V was trimmed by 3 bases and J by 2 bases, leaving 8 bases between them. From germline, CDR1 is ENHRY and CDR2 SYGVKD. Both 60 Vbeta primers and 13 Jbeta primers went into the PCR. Repertoires were generated with immunoSEQ multiplex PCR, while TCRdb's copy carries only in-frame clones and drops some. The data contain 150,000 to 200,000 clones, 68% of them singletons. The data were taken from a study of cytomegalovirus exposure and HLA in healthy donors. About the study: Researchers previously reported finding 100 million or so unique TCR beta sequences from 170 million or so T cells. General study results and limits: Most TCRs appeared rarely, but some public TCRs recurred in many donors. Only CMV serostatus was available as immune exposure information.

Sequences were obtained from PBMCs. The V gene is TRBV10-3, the J gene TRBJ1-5; possible D gene TRBD1, 5 bases. This TCR came from a man aged 50 to 59 in good health and CMV-seronegative. In DNA, the CDR3 is TGTGCCATCAGTGATCGGGGGGGCAATCAGCCCCAGCATTTT. It translates to CAISDRGGNQPQHF.